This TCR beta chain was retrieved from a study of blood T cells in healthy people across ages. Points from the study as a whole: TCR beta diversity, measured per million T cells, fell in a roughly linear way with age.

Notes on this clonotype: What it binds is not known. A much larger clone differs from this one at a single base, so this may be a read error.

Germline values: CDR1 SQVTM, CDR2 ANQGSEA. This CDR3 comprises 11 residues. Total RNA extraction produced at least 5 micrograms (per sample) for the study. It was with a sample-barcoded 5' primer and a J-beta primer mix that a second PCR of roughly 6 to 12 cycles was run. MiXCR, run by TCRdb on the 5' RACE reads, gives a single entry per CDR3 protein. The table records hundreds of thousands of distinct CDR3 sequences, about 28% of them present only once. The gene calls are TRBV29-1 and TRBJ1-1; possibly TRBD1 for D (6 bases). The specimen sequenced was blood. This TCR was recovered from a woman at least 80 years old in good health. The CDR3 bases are TGCAACGTTGATCCCAGGGGATCAGCTTTCTTT. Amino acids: CNVDPRGSAFF.